This T cell receptor (beta chain) came from a study of molecular identifiers for immune sequencing clone quantification. Germline V CDR1 and CDR2: ENHRY, SYGVKD. V lost 0 bases and J 2 bases, leaving 13 bases between the germline ends. The CDR3 runs to 17 residues. TCRdb fed the PCR reads into MiXCR, producing one record per CDR3 protein. The sample records tens of thousands of distinct CDR3 sequences, 15% to 20% being singletons. This clonotype occurred a few times. This chain joins TRBV10-3 and TRBJ2-2; D is undetermined. Sequences were obtained from naive CD8+ T cells from blood, with Jurkat cell RNA spiked in. Subset denoted: FACS-sorted CD8+CD4-CCR7+CD45RA+ naive T cells. The receptor comes from a human donor in good health. Some libraries in this study had Jurkat cell RNA spiked in. The DNA for the CDR3 is TGTGCCATCAGTGAGTCGAAGTTGGGGTATAACACCGGGGAGCTGTTTTTT. Encoded protein: CAISESKLGYNTGELFF.